This TCR beta chain was recorded in a study of shared clonotypes between healthy human individuals. The naive CD8 subset, CD45RO-negative cells positively selected for CCR7, excluded terminally differentiated effector memory CD45RA+ cells. Deep level was the assay's run setting. Clones were sequenced by immunoSEQ multiplex PCR, and TCRdb holds only the in-frame ones, with some missing. The sample includes roughly 1,800,000 clones, about 95% of them seen just once. V lost 4 bases, J lost 3 bases, and 7 bases stayed unmatched. The germline V gene has CDR1 SGDLS and CDR2 YYNGEE. The CDR3 has 15 amino acids.

This chain joins TRBV9 and TRBJ1-2; 9 bases fit TRBD1. The material sequenced was naive CD8+ T cells sorted from blood. The sequence came from a man between 18 and 35 years old in good health. CDR3 protein: CASSPGGTGHYGYTF. The CDR3 nucleotides read TGTGCCAGCAGCCCGGGGGGGACAGGGCACTATGGCTACACCTTC.